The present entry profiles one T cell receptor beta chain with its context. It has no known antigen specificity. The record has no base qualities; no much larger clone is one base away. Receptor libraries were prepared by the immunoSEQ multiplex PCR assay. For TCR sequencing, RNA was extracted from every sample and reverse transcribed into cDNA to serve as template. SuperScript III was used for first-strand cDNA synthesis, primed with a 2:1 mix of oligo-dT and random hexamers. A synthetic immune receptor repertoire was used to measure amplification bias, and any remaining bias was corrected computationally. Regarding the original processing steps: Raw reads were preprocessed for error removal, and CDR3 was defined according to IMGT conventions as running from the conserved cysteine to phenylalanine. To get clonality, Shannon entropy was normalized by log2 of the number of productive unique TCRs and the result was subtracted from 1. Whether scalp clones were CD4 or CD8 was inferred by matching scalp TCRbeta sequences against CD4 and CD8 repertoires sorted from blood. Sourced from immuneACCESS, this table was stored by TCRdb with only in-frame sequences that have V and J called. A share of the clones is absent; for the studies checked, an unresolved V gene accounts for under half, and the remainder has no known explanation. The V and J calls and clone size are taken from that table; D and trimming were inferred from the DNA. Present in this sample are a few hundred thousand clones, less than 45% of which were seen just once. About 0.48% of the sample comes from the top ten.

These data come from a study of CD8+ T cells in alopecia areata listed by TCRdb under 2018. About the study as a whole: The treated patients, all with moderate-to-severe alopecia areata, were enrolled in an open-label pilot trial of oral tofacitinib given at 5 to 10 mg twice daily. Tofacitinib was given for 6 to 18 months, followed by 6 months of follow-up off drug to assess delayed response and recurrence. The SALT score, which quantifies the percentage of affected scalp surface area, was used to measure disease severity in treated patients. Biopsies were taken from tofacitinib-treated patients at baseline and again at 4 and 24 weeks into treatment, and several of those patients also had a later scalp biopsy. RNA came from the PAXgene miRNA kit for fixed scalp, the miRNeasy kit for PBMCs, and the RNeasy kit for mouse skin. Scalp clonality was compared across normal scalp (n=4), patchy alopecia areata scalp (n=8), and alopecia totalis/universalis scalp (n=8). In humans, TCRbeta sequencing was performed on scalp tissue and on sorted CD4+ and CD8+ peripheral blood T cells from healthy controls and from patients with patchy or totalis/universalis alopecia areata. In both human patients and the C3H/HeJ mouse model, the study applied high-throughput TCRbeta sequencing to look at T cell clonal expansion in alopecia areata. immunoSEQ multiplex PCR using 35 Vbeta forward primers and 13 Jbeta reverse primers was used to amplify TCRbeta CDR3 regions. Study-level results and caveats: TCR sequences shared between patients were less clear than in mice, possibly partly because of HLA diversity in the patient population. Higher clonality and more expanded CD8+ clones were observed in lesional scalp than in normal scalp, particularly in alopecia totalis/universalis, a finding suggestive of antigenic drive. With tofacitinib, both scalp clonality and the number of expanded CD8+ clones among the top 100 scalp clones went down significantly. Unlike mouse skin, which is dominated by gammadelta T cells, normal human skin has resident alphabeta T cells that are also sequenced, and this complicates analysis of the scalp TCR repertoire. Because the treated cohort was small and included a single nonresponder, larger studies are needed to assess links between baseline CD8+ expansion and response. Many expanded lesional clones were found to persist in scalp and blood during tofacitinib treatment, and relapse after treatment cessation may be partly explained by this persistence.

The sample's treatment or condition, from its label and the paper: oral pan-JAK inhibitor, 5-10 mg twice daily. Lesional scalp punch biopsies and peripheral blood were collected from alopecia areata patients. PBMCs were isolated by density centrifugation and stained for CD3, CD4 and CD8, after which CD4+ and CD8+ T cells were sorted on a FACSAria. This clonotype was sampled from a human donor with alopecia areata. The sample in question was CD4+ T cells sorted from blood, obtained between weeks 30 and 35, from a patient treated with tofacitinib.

The CDR3 amino acid sequence is: CASSPNSDRGYTF. The DNA reads as follows: TGTGCCAGCTCACCAAACTCTGATCGGGGCTACACCTTC. Here the chain combines TRBV18 and TRBJ1-2; confidence is insufficient to name the D gene. V is cut by 2 bases and J by 8 bases, and the space between the germline ends is 12 bases. The CDR3, from cysteine to phenylalanine, totals 13 residues. Only the CDR3 part of the read is kept: 39 bases, read in frame from the first base. Based on the germline V gene, the CDR1 and CDR2 sequences are KGHSH and LQKENI.